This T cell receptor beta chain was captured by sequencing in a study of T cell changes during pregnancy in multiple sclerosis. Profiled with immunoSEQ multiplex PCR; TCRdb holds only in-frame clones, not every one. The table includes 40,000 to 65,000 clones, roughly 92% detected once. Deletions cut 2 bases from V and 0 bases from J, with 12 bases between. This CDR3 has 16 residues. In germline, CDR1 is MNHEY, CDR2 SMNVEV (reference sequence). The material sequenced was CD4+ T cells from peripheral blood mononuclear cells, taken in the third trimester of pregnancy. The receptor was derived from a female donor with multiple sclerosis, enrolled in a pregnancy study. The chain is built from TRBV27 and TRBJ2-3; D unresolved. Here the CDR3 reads CASSLGPTPSTDTQYF. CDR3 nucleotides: TGTGCCAGCAGTTTAGGGCCTACTCCTAGCACAGATACGCAGTATTTT.